What follows are 28 T cell receptor beta chains derived from one specimen sequenced in a study of blood T cell repertoires in COVID-19. Here immunoSEQ multiplex PCR was the method, and the copy in TCRdb shows in-frame clones only, minus some. This sample has roughly 49,000 clones; 87% occur once, and the top ten carry 6.5%. The sequenced sample was peripheral blood. These TCRs come from a man over 45 with active COVID-19.

This chain connects TRBV6-5 to TRBJ1-2; 7 bases agree with TRBD1. The CDR3 spans 14 residues. Unmatched junction bases numbered 5, after V lost 0 bases and J lost 7 bases. CDR1 is MNHEY and CDR2 is SVGAGI in the germline V gene. CDR3 bases: TGTGCCAGCAGTTACTCCTCGGACAGGACTGGCTACACCTTC. Its translation is CASSYSSDRTGYTF.

The V and J genes are TRBV29-1 and TRBJ2-7; D is unresolved. V was clipped by 2 bases and J by 3 bases, with 5 bases between them. Germline V lookup: CDR1 SQVTM, CDR2 ANQGSEA. The length of the CDR3 is 11 residues. CDR3 nucleotides: TGCAGCGTTGAACAGGACTACGAGCAGTACTTC. As protein: CSVEQDYEQYF.

The genes are TRBV28 and TRBJ1-6; the match to TRBD1 covers 8 bases. This CDR3 has 15 residues. Germline V gene lookup returns CDR1 MDHEN and CDR2 SYDVKM. J gave up 7 bases and V 4 bases, and 6 bases lay outside the gene matches. The CDR3 DNA reads as TGTGCCAGCAGTTCCTCCGGGACAGGCAATTCACCCCTCCACTTT. Translation: CASSSSGTGNSPLHF.

The chain couples TRBV3-1 (or the pseudogene TRBV3-2) to TRBJ2-5, with TRBD2 identical over 15 bases. CDR1 is LGHDT, CDR2 YNNKEL, per germline (reference sequence). CDR3 length equals 17 residues. V gave up 5 bases and J gave up 5 bases; unmatched junction bases: 9. CDR3 in amino acids: CASSFPGLAGGGETQYF. In nucleotides, the CDR3 is TGTGCCAGCAGCTTCCCGGGACTAGCGGGGGGAGGGGAGACCCAGTACTTC.

The V call is TRBV5-1, the J call TRBJ2-3; TRBD2 matches 10 bases. Germline values: CDR1 SGHRS, CDR2 YFSETQ. CDR3 length: 15 amino acids. Trimming removed 2 bases from V and 5 bases from J; junction bases left unmatched: 5. CDR3 sequence: CASSFLAGDRDTQYF. The DNA for the CDR3 is TGCGCCAGCAGCTTCCTAGCGGGAGATAGAGATACGCAGTATTTT.

V usage is TRBV2 and J usage is TRBJ1-5; D is possibly TRBD1 (6 bases). Germline CDR1 reads SNHLY; CDR2 reads FYNNEI. V lost 4 bases and J lost 2, with 9 bases in between. The CDR3 consists of 14 residues. The CDR3 DNA reads as TGTGCCAGCAGTGTGACAGGCGGCAATCAGCCCCAGCATTTT. It translates to CASSVTGGNQPQHF.

The chain couples TRBV29-1 to TRBJ2-7; tentatively, D is TRBD1 (6 bases). CDR3 length equals 14 residues. V was trimmed by 5 bases and J by 5 bases, leaving 19 bases between them. Germline V gene lookup returns CDR1 SQVTM and CDR2 ANQGSEA. CDR3 protein: CSVQPQGFCNEQYF. The CDR3 DNA reads TGCAGCGTTCAACCACAGGGTTTTTGCAACGAGCAGTACTTC.

J is TRBJ2-3 and V is TRBV27, with TRBD1 identical over 8 bases. The trim removed 3 bases at V and 2 bases at J, leaving 10 bases unmatched. Germline loops: CDR1 MNHEY, CDR2 SMNVEV (reference sequence). This CDR3 comprises 17 residues. This chain's CDR3 is CASSFLGRGRTTDTQYF. In nucleotides, the CDR3 is TGTGCCAGCAGTTTCCTGGGCAGGGGGCGCACCACAGATACGCAGTATTTT.

The chain carries TRBV6-6 and TRBJ1-5; D possibly corresponds to TRBD1 (6 bases). Germline V lookup: CDR1 MNHNY, CDR2 SVGAGI (reference sequence). The CDR3 totals 14 residues. V lost 2 bases and J lost 7, with 12 bases in between. The CDR3 loop reads CASSYRGGGQPQHF. CDR3 sequence (DNA): TGTGCCAGCAGTTACAGAGGTGGGGGCCAGCCCCAGCATTTT.

The genes are TRBV2 and TRBJ2-5, with 7 bases that match TRBD1. Germline assignment: CDR1 SNHLY and CDR2 FYNNEI. The CDR3 totals 13 residues. Trimming cost V 10 bases and J 3 bases; bases outside gene matches: 8. The CDR3 DNA reads as TGTGCCACCCCGACAGGGATGAAAGAGACCCAGTACTTC. It specifies CATPTGMKETQYF.

This chain links TRBV6-1 with TRBJ2-4; a possible D gene is TRBD1 (7 bases). CDR3 length: 13 amino acids. V shed 3 bases and J shed 12 bases, with 15 bases lying between them. From germline, CDR1 is MNHNS and CDR2 SASEGT. Written as DNA, the CDR3 is TGTGCCAGCAGTGACGAGGAGGGGGCTGGTCAGTACTTC. This codes for CASSDEEGAGQYF.

This chain uses TRBV5-4 with TRBJ1-3; 7 bases match TRBD1. CDR1 and CDR2 (germline): SGHNT, YYREEE (reference sequence). The CDR3 has 17 amino acids. V shed 0 bases and J 0 bases; nucleotides not matched to a gene: 6. CDR3 coding DNA: TGTGCCAGCAGCTTGGGGACAGGTTATTCCTCTGGAAACACCATATATTTT. Its translation: CASSLGTGYSSGNTIYF.

The chain joins TRBV6-5 to TRBJ1-1; 8 bases are shared with TRBD1. Germline assignment: CDR1 MNHEY and CDR2 SVGAGI. V lost 7 bases to trimming and J lost 11 bases; unmatched junction nucleotides: 12. The CDR3 is made up of 13 amino acids. CDR3: CASTERTGYWAFF. CDR3 coding DNA: TGTGCCAGCACCGAGCGGACAGGGTATTGGGCTTTCTTT.

This chain joins TRBV5-6 and TRBJ2-2, with a possible D match to TRBD2 (5 bases). The CDR3 length is 14 residues. Germline lookup yields CDR1 SGHDT and CDR2 YYEEEE. Trimming pared 2 bases from V and 7 bases from J, leaving 12 bases between. CDR3 sequence: CASSFALEDGELFF. The CDR3 coding sequence is TGTGCCAGCAGCTTCGCGCTGGAGGACGGGGAGCTGTTTTTT.

The chain carries TRBV7-9 and TRBJ2-1; D is undetermined. The germline CDR1 and CDR2 sequences are SEHNR and FQNEAQ (reference sequence). The germline V and J ends were trimmed by 4 bases and 2 bases, with 6 bases remaining between them. The CDR3 runs 13 residues. The DNA for the CDR3 is TGTGCCAGCAGCTCTGCGGCCTACAATGAGCAGTTCTTC. Translation: CASSSAAYNEQFF.

The V and J genes are TRBV19 and TRBJ1-1; the match to TRBD1 covers 7 bases. The CDR3 runs 16 residues. V shed 6 bases and J 2 bases; nucleotides not matched to a gene: 12. The V gene's germline CDR1 is LNHDA and CDR2 SQIVND (reference sequence). CDR3 DNA sequence: TGTGCCAGTAGCCCCCGTTTGGGACAGCTTAACACTGAAGCTTTCTTT. This sequence encodes CASSPRLGQLNTEAFF.

This sequence joins TRBV6-5 and TRBJ1-6; 7 positions agree with TRBD1. V trimming: 6 bases; J trimming: 9 bases; junction bases outside the gene matches: 11. This CDR3 contains 15 residues. Looked up from germline, CDR1 is MNHEY and CDR2 is SVGAGI. CDR3 sequence (DNA): TGTGCCAGCAGGGGTCAGGACAGGCCATTTTCACCCCTCCACTTT. Amino acids: CASRGQDRPFSPLHF.

The chain joins TRBV5-1 to TRBJ2-3; 10 nucleotides line up with TRBD2. CDR3 length: 15 residues. Germline CDR1 SGHRS, CDR2 YFSETQ. V gave up 6 bases and J gave up 5 bases; unmatched junction bases: 9. CDR3 protein: CASTAGTSVRDTQYF. Written as DNA, the CDR3 is TGCGCCAGCACCGCCGGGACTAGCGTCAGAGATACGCAGTATTTT.

This chain connects TRBV18 to TRBJ2-2; the D is unclear. Germline V gene sequence: CDR1 KGHSH, CDR2 LQKENI. The CDR3 consists of 16 residues. Trimming took 0 bases from V and 4 from J, leaving 12 bases between them. CDR3 loop: CASSPPLGPGTGELFF. CDR3 sequence (DNA): TGTGCCAGCTCACCACCGCTGGGTCCGGGCACCGGGGAGCTGTTTTTT.

This chain connects TRBV19 to TRBJ2-3; TRBD1 matches 9 bases. Looked up from germline, CDR1 is LNHDA and CDR2 is SQIVND (reference sequence). Trimming at V came to 1 base and at J to 2 bases, leaving 7 bases not matched to a gene. The CDR3 loop spans 17 amino acids. CDR3 sequence (DNA): TGTGCCAGTAGTATAGGTCCAGGACAGGGGATCACAGATACGCAGTATTTT. Translation: CASSIGPGQGITDTQYF.

The chain recombines TRBV5-1 with TRBJ2-7; D is possibly TRBD1 (6 bases). V gave up 4 bases and J gave up 3 bases, with 20 bases separating them. Germline CDR1 SGHRS, CDR2 YFSETQ. The CDR3 has 16 amino acids. CDR3 sequence reads: CASSPSIYRVSYEQYF. For the CDR3, the DNA is TGCGCCAGCAGCCCATCCATTTACAGGGTTAGCTACGAGCAGTACTTC.

The CDR3 sequence is CASSPTPGTRGETQYF. The DNA of the CDR3 is TGTGCCAGCAGCCCTACCCCCGGGACTAGGGGGGAGACCCAGTACTTC. The chain is built from TRBV9 and TRBJ2-5; 8 bases match TRBD2. The V gene end was trimmed by 4 bases and the J gene end by 5 bases; junction bases not matched to a gene: 13. Germline values: CDR1 SGDLS, CDR2 YYNGEE. The CDR3 consists of 16 residues.

V and J are TRBV6-1 and TRBJ1-2; D call uncertain. From germline, CDR1 is MNHNS and CDR2 SASEGT. CDR3 size: 15 residues. The ends were cut back, 1 base at V and 7 bases at J, with 16 bases in the middle. CDR3 in amino acids: CASSEVASGIGGYTF. The CDR3 nucleotides read TGTGCCAGCAGTGAAGTGGCCTCGGGGATAGGTGGCTACACCTTC.

The chain joins TRBV2 to TRBJ1-1; 7 nucleotides agree with TRBD1. Germline CDR1 and CDR2: SNHLY and FYNNEI. This CDR3 region has 13 residues. V lost 7 bases, J lost 1 base, and 3 bases stayed unmatched. Here the CDR3 reads CASTRDRNTEAFF. CDR3 DNA: TGTGCCAGCACTCGGGACAGGAACACTGAAGCTTTCTTT.

This clone was seen a handful of times. The chain couples TRBV6-5 to TRBJ2-7, with 7 bases lining up with TRBD1. Germline CDR1 is MNHEY and CDR2 is SVGAGI. This CDR3 comprises 13 residues. Unmatched junction bases numbered 8, after V lost 7 bases and J lost 5 bases. The CDR3 spells CASTHRGLDEQYF. The CDR3 DNA reads as TGTGCCAGCACCCACAGGGGTTTGGACGAGCAGTACTTC.

The V and J genes are TRBV7-2 and TRBJ2-3; 7 bases fit TRBD1. CDR3 length: 13 residues. Germline lookup yields CDR1 SGHTA and CDR2 FQGNSA. J lost 5 bases, V lost 5 bases, and 4 bases had no gene match. CDR3 in amino acids: CASSRYRGDTQYF. In DNA form, the CDR3 reads TGTGCCAGCAGCAGATACAGGGGAGATACGCAGTATTTT.

This clone has just one count. The chain links TRBV6-5 to TRBJ2-3; tentatively, D is TRBD2 (5 bases). Germline assignment: CDR1 MNHEY and CDR2 SVGAGI. Trimming removed 2 bases at V and 3 bases at J, with 9 bases between. The CDR3 consists of 14 residues. DNA for the CDR3: TGTGCCAGCAGTTACAGCGAGGGAACAGATACGCAGTATTTT. The encoded protein is CASSYSEGTDTQYF.

By sample share, this clone is medium-sized. The chain joins TRBV7-9 to TRBJ2-7, with 7 nucleotides matching TRBD1. The germline CDR1 and CDR2 sequences are SEHNR and FQNEAQ (reference sequence). The junction had 5 bases not matched to a gene; V was cut back by 5 bases and J by 1 base. CDR3 length: 14 amino acids. The CDR3 loop is CASSPQGISYEQYF. The CDR3 region has the DNA TGTGCCAGCAGCCCACAGGGGATTTCCTACGAGCAGTACTTC. The full variable domain, with the rest looked up from reference TRBV7-9 and TRBJ2-7, is DTGVSQNPRHKITKRGQNVTFRCDPISEHNRLYWYRQTLGQGPEFLTYFQNEAQLEKSRLLSDRFSAERPKGSFSTLEIQRTEQGDSAMYLCASSPQGISYEQYFGPGTRLTVT.